This passage covers 2 T cell receptor beta chains from one sample sequenced in a study of T cells in localized non-small cell lung cancer (TCRdb year 2020). Library preparation used the immunoSEQ multiplex PCR assay. TCRdb re-hosts the immuneACCESS table, in-frame sequences only. Its copies lack some clones; in the studies checked, an unresolved V gene accounts for under half of them, and the cause for the rest is not known. Within this sample are 50,000 to 75,000 clones, with 80% to 90% of them counted one time only. The ten largest clones take up 20% to 25% of the sample. The material sequenced was peripheral blood, taken before any cancer treatment. These receptors were obtained from a man aged 35 to 69 with stage I squamous cell lung carcinoma.

V usage is TRBV29-1 and J usage is TRBJ1-1, with D tentatively TRBD1 (5 bases). Between the trimmed V and J ends, which lost 4 bases and 0 bases, there was a span of 12 bases. The V gene's germline CDR1 is SQVTM and CDR2 ANQGSEA. The CDR3 is made up of 14 amino acids. The CDR3 bases are TGCAGCGTTGCGTATGACAGAGTGAACACTGAAGCTTTCTTT. It translates to CSVAYDRVNTEAFF.

The J gene is TRBJ2-3, the V gene TRBV15, with a tentative D call TRBD2 (6 bases). The V gene's germline CDR1 is LNHNV and CDR2 YYDKDF (reference sequence). V was clipped by 6 bases and J by 0 bases, with 10 bases between them. The CDR3 runs to 14 residues. The CDR3 DNA is TGTGCCACCAGAGTAGGACTAAGCACAGATACGCAGTATTTT. It translates to CATRVGLSTDTQYF.